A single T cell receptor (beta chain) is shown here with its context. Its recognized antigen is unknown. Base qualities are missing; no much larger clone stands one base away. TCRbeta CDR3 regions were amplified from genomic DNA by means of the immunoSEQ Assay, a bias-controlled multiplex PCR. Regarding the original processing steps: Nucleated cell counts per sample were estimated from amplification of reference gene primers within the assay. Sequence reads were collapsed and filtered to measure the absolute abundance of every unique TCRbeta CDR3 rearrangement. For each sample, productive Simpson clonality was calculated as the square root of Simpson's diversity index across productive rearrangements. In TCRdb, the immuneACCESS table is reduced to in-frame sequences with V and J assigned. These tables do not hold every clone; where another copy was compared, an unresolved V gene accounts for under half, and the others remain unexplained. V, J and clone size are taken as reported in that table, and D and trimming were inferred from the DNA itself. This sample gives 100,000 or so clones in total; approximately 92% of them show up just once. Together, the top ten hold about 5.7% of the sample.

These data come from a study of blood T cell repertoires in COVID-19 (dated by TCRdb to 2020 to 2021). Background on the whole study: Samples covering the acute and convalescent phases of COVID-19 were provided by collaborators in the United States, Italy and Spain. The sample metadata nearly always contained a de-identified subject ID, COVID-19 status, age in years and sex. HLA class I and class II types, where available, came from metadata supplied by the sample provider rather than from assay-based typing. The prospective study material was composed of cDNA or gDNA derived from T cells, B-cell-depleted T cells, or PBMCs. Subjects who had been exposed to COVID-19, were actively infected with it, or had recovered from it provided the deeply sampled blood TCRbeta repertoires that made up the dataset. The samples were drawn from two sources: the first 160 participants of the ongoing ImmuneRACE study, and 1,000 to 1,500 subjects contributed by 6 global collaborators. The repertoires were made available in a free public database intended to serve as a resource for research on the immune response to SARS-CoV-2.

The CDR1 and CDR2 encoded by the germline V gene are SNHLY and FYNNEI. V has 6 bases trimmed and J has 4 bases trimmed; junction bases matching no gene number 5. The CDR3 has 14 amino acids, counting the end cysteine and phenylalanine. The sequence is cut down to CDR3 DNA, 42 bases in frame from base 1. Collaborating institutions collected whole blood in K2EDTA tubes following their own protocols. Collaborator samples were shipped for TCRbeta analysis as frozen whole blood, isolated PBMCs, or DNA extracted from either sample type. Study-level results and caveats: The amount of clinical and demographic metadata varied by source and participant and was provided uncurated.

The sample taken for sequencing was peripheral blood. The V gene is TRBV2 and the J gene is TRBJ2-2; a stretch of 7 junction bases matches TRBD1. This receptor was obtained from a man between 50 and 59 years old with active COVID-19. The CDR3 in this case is CASSYDRVTGELFF. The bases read TGTGCCAGCAGCTATGACAGGGTCACCGGGGAGCTGTTTTTT.